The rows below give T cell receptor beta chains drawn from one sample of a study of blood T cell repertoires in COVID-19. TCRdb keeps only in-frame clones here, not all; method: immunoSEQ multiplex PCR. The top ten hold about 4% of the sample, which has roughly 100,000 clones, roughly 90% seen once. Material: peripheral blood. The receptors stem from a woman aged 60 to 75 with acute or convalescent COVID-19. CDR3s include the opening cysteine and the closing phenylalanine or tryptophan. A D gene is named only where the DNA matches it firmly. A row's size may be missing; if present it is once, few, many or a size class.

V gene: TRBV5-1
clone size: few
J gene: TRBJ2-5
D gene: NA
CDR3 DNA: TGCGCCACTTCCGTATCCGGGACTTCGAAAGAGACCCAGTACTTC
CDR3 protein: CATSVSGTSKETQYF

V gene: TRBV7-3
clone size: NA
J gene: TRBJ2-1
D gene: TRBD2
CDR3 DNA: TGTGCCAGCAGCTTTCAGGCGGGAGATTTTTACAATGAGCAGTTCTTC
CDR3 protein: CASSFQAGDFYNEQFF

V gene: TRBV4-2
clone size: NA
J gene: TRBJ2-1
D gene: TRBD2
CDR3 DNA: TGTGCCAGCAGCCCTTTCTCCATAGCGGGAGCCGATGAGCAGTTCTTC
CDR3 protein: CASSPFSIAGADEQFF

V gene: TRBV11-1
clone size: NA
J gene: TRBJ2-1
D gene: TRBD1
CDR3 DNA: TGTGCCAGCAGCCTCCTCGGGACAGGGAGGGACAATGAGCAGTTCTTC
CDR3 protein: CASSLLGTGRDNEQFF

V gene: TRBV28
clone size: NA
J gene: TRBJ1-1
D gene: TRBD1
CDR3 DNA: TGTGCCAGCAGTTACAGGGGGCTAGAAGCTTTCTTT
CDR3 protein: CASSYRGLEAFF

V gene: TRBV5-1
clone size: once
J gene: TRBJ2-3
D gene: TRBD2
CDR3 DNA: TGCGCCAGCAGCGGGGGACTAGCGGGAGTAGATACGCAGTATTTT
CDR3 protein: CASSGGLAGVDTQYF

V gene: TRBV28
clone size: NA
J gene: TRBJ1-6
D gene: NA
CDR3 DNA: TGTGCCAGCAGTTCAACGACTGCGGAATACTACCTAGCCCTCCACTTT
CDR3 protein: CASSSTTAEYYLALHF

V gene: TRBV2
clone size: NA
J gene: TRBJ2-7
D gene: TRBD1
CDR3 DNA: TGTGCCAGCAGTGAACAGGCAGGGGGCTCCTACGAGCAGTACTTC
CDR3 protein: CASSEQAGGSYEQYF

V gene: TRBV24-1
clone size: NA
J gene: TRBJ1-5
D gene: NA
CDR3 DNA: TGTGCCACCAGTGATTTGGAGTCACAGCCCCAGCATTTT
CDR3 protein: CATSDLESQPQHF

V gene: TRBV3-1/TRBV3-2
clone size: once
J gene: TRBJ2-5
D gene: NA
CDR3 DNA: TGTGCCAGCAGCCAAGATATGGAGACCCAGTACTTC
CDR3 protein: CASSQDMETQYF

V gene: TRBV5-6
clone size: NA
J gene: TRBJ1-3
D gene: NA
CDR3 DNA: TGTGCCAGCGGCAGGGATCGAAACACCATATATTTT
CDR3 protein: CASGRDRNTIYF

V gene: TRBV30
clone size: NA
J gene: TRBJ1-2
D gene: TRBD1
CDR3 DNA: TGTGCCCTTTCGGACAGGGCGAATGGCTACACCTTC
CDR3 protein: CALSDRANGYTF

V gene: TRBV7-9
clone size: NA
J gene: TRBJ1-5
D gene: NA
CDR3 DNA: TGTGCCAGCAGCTTAGACAGCAGCCAGCCCCAGCATTTT
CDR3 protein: CASSLDSSQPQHF

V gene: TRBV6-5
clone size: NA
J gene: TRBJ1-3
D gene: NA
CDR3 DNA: TGTGCCAGCAGTTCTACCCCCCGGGTCCGAAACACCATATATTTT
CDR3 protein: CASSSTPRVRNTIYF

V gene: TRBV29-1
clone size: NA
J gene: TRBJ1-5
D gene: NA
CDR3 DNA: TGCAGCGTTGGGGAGGGCAGGAATCAGCCCCAGCATTTT
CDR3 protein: CSVGEGRNQPQHF

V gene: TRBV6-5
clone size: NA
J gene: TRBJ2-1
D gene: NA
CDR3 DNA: TGTGCCAGCAGTTATGGCTCGCGCGGGATATACAATGAGCAGTTCTTC
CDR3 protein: CASSYGSRGIYNEQFF

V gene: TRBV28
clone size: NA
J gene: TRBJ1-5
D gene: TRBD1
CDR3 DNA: TGTGCCAGCAGTGTCGGGACAGGGGGGAGTCAGCCCCAGCATTTT
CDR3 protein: CASSVGTGGSQPQHF

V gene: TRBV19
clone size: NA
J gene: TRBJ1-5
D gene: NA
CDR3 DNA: TGTGCCAGTACCCCCGGGAGGGGGGGCGGCGCGAGCAATCAGCCCCAGCATTTT
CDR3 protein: CASTPGRGGGASNQPQHF

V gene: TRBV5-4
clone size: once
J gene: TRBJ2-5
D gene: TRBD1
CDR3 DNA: TGTGCCAGCAGCTTGGCTACAGGGGGATTGATAGAGACCCAGTACTTC
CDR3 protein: CASSLATGGLIETQYF

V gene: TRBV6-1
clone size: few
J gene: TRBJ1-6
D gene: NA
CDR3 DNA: TGTGCCAGCAGTGAAGGTATAAGCAGGTCACCCCTCCACTTT
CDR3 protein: CASSEGISRSPLHF

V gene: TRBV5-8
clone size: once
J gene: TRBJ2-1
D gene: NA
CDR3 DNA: TGTGCCAGCAAGGGGGGACAGACCTACAATGAGCAGTTCTTC
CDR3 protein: CASKGGQTYNEQFF

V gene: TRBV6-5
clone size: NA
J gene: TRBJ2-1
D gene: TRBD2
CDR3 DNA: TGTGCCAGCAGATGGTCCGGGGGGAATGAGCAGTTCTTC
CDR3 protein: CASRWSGGNEQFF

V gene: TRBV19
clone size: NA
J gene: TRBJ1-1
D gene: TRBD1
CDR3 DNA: TGTGCCAGTAGTACAAGGACAGGGGGGGAAGCTTTCTTT
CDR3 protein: CASSTRTGGEAFF

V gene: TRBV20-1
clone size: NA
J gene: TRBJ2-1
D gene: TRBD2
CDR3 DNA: TGCAGTGCTAGTAAAGTCACTAGCGGACTATACAATGAGCAGTTCTTC
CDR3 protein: CSASKVTSGLYNEQFF

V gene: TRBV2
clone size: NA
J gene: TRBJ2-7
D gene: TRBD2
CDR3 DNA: TGTGCCAGCAAGGTTACGGGAGGGTTCCACGAGCAGTACTTC
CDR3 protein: CASKVTGGFHEQYF

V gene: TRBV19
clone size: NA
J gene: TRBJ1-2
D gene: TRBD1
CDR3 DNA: TGTGCCAGTAGAGACAGGGAGGTCAATGAGCATGGCTACACCTTC
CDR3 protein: CASRDREVNEHGYTF

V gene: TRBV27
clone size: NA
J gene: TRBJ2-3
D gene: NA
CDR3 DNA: TGTGCCAGCAGTTACGGCGGGATCACACTCACAGATACGCAGTATTTT
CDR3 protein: CASSYGGITLTDTQYF

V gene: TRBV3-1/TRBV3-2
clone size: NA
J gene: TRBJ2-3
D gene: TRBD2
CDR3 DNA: TGTGCCAGCAGCCAGGACGGGACTAGCGGACTCACAGATACGCAGTATTTT
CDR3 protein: CASSQDGTSGLTDTQYF

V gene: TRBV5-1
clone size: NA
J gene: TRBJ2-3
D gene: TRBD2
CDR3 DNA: TGCGCCAGCAGTTCAGGACAGCTAGCGGGAGGCCCCACAGATACGCAGTATTTT
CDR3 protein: CASSSGQLAGGPTDTQYF